The clone carrying this T cell receptor (beta chain) has at least ten counts. Antigen specificity is unknown. This entry belongs to a study of human T cells and chemical hapten exposure. Study conclusions and caveats: DPC sensitization left the count of TCRs above 1 in 1000 unchanged.

Time point: pre-sensitization, week 0. The treatment here: therapeutic diphenylcyclopropenone sensitization with weekly scalp DPC. TCRdb recomputed calls from the RACE reads with MiXCR, one row per CDR3 protein. The sample yields around 120,000 distinct CDR3 sequences, about 13% seen once. Per the germline V gene, CDR1 is SGHRS and CDR2 is YFSETQ. This CDR3 is built from 12 residues. V lost 2 bases and J lost 6, with 9 bases in between. V usage is TRBV5-1 and J usage is TRBJ2-7; a possible D gene is TRBD2 (5 bases). The sequence came from a woman aged 18-29 years with alopecia areata. Some clones in this sample may be carry-over from other donors' samples. The sequences come from whole blood, collected in connection with sensitization to the hapten diphenylcyclopropenone (DPC). As DNA, the CDR3 is TGCGCCAGCAGCTTTTACCGGGGCGAGCAGTACTTC. Its protein is CASSFYRGEQYF.